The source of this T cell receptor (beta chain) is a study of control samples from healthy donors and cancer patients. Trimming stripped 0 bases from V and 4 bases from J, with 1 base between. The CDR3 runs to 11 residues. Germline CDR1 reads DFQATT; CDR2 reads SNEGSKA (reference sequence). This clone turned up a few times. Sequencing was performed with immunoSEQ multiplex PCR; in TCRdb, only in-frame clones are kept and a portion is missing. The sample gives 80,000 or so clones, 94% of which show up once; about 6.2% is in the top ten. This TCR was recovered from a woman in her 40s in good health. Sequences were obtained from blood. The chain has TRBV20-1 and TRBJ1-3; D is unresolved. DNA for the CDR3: TGCAGTGCTAGAGAGGGAAACACCATATATTTT. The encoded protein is CSAREGNTIYF.